This T cell receptor (beta chain) was captured by sequencing in a study of T cell responses to AZD1222 COVID-19 vaccine. The CDR3 extends over 18 amino acids. J lost 3 bases, V lost 6 bases, and 15 bases had no gene match. Per the germline V gene, CDR1 is MNHEY and CDR2 is SMNVEV (reference sequence). Assay: immunoSEQ multiplex PCR; the TCRdb copy retains only in-frame clones and omits some. In the table there are some 140,000 clones, over 80% of which are singletons. The clonotype comes from an adult who received the AZD1222 COVID-19 vaccine. The chain links TRBV27 to TRBJ2-5; 11 bases match TRBD1. The sample consisted of peripheral blood, taken 28 days after the second AZD1222 dose. The CDR3 region is CASRGPRTGGELEETQYF. CDR3 sequence (DNA): TGTGCCAGCAGGGGACCGAGGACAGGGGGCGAGTTGGAAGAGACCCAGTACTTC.